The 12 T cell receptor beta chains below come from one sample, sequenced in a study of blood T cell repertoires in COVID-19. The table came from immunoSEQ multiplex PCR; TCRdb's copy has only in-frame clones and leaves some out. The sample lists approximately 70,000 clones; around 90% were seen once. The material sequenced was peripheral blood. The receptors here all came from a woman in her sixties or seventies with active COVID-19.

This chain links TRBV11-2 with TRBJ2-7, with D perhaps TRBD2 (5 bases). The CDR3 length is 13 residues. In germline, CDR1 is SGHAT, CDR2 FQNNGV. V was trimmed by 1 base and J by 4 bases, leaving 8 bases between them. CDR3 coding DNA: TGTGCCAGCAGCTTAGGAGACTATTACGAGCAGTACTTC. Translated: CASSLGDYYEQYF.

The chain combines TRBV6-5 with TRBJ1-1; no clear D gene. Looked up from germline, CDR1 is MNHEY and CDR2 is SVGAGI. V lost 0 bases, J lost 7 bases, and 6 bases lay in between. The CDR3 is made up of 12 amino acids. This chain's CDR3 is CASSYSRGEAFF. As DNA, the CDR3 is TGTGCCAGCAGTTACTCGCGGGGTGAAGCTTTCTTT.

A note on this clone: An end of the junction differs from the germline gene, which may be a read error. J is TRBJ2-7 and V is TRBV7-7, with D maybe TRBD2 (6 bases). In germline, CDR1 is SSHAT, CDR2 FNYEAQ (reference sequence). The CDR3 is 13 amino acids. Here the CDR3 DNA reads TGTGCTAGCAGCCCAAATACGGGGGACGAGCAGTACTTC. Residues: CASSPNTGDEQYF.

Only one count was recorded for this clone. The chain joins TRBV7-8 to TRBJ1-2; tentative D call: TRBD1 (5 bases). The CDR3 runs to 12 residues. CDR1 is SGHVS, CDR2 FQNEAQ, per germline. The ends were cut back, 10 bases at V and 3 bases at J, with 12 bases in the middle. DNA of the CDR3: TGTGCCACCTCCCAGGGATACTATGGCTACACCTTC. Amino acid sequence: CATSQGYYGYTF.

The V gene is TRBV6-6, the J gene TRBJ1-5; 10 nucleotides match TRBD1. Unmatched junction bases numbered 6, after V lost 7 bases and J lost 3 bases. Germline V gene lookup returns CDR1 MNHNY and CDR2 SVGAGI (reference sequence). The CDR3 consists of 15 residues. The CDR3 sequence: CASTRTGGSNQPQHF. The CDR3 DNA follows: TGTGCCAGCACCCGGACAGGGGGTTCCAATCAGCCCCAGCATTTT.

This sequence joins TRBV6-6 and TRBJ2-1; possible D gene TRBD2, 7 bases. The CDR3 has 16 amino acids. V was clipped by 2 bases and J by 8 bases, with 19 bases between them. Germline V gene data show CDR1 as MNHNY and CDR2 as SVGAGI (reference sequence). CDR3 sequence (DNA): TGTGCCAGCAGTTACGGGGGGGCTAACCCTATGGATGAGCAGTTCTTC. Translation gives CASSYGGANPMDEQFF.

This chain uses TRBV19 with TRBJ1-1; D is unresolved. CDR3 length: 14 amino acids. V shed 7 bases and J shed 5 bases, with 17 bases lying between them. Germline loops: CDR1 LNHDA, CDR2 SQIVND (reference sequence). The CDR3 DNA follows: TGTGCCAGTACAAAAACTTCCTCCAGGACTGAAGCTTTCTTT. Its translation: CASTKTSSRTEAFF.

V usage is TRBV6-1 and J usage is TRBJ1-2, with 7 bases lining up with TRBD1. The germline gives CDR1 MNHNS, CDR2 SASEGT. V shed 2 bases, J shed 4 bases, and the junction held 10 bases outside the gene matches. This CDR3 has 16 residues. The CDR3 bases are TGTGCCAGCAGTGAAAGGCACCGGGACAGAGTCTATGGCTACACCTTC. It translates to CASSERHRDRVYGYTF.

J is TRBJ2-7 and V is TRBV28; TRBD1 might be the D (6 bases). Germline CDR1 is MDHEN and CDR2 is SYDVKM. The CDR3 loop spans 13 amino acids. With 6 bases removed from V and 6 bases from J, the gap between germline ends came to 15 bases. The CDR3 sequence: CASRTEVQGEQYF. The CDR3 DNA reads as TGTGCCAGCAGAACCGAGGTACAGGGCGAGCAGTACTTC.

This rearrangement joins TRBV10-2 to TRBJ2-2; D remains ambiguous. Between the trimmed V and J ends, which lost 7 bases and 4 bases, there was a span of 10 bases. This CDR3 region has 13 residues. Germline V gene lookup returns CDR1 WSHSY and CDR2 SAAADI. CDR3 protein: CASKYIGTGELFF. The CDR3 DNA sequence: TGCGCCAGCAAATATATCGGCACCGGGGAGCTGTTTTTT.

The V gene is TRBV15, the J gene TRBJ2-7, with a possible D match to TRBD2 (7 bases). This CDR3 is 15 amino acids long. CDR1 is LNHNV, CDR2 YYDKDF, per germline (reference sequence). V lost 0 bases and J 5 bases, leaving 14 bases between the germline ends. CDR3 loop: CATSRDSAGANEQYF. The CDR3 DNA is TGTGCCACCAGCAGAGATTCGGCGGGGGCGAACGAGCAGTACTTC.

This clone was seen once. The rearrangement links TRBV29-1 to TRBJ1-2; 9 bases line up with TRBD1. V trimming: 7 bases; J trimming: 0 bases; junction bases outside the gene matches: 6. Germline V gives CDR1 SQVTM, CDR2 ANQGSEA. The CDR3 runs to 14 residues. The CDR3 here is CSAGTGPTNYGYTF. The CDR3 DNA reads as TGCAGCGCCGGGACAGGGCCAACTAACTATGGCTACACCTTC.